The clone carrying this T cell receptor beta chain appeared a single time. No antigen is known for it. The data are from a study of Tregs in tolerant kidney transplant recipients. Overall study results and limits: Biological reproducibility was not directly addressed in this study. Changing PCR primers prevented nucleotide comparison between some patients' samples. Few patients were studied, so findings need validation in larger groups.

The nonmyeloablative bone marrow transplants came from related graft donors, with transient mixed chimerism. Unstimulated regulatory T cells (CD4+CD25+CD127-), CD4+CD25- non-regulatory cells, CD4 and CD8 cells were FACS-sorted from thawed PBMCs. The protocol was immunoSEQ multiplex PCR, while the TCRdb copy is restricted to in-frame clones and leaves out a portion. The sample has about 50,000 clones, around nine tenths seen once. Trimming removed 9 bases from V and 5 bases from J, with 13 bases in between. Germline V lookup: CDR1 LNHDA, CDR2 SQIVND (reference sequence). The CDR3 consists of 12 residues.

V usage is TRBV19 and J usage is TRBJ1-2; D gene uncertain. The sequences come from CD8+ T cells from blood (PBMCs), collected 12 months after the transplant. This sequence originates from a human patient who received a combined kidney and bone marrow transplant. Some of these T cells may belong to the graft donor. CDR3 region: CASSEAVYGYTF. The CDR3, as DNA: TGTGCCAGCAGTGAGGCGGTTTATGGCTACACCTTC. The whole variable domain, filled in from reference TRBV19 and TRBJ1-2, reads DGGITQSPKYLFRKEGQNVTLSCEQNLNHDAMYWYRQDPGQGLRLIYYSQIVNDFQKGDIAEGYSVSREKKESFPLTVTSAQKNPTAFYLCASSEAVYGYTFGSGTRLTVV.